The T cell receptor (beta chain) under discussion was sequenced for a study of blood T cell repertoires in COVID-19. Study-wide background: COVID-19 samples from acute and convalescent phases originated in the United States, Italy and Spain. PBMCs, B-cell-depleted T cells, or T cells were the source of the cDNA or gDNA that made up the material.

Authors' data handling: For nucleated cells, counts were estimated from reference gene primer amplification. Assay: immunoSEQ multiplex PCR; the TCRdb copy retains only in-frame clones and omits some. That table supplies the V and J calls and clone size; D and trimming were determined from the DNA. The repertoire consists of about 99,000 clones, with 80% to 90% occurring once and the leading ten covering approximately 3.6%. The clonotype was recovered from a woman in her sixties or seventies with acute or convalescent COVID-19. The sequencing sample was made of peripheral blood.

For the CDR3, the DNA is TGCAGCGCCCAAACCCGGGACAGGAGACAAGTAGCCAAAAACATTCAGTACTTC. It is translated as CSAQTRDRRQVAKNIQYF. The chain recombines TRBV29-1 with TRBJ2-4; 8 bases match TRBD1. CDR3 length: 18 amino acids. The germline V gene has CDR1 SQVTM and CDR2 ANQGSEA. The J segment lost 0 bases and the V segment lost 7 bases, leaving 17 bases of the junction unmatched.